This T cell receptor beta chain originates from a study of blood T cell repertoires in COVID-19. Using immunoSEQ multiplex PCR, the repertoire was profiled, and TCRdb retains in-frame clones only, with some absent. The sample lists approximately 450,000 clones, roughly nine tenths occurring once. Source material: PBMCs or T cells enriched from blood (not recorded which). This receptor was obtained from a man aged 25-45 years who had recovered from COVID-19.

The CDR3 reads CAWSALAGAVGEQFF. For the CDR3, the DNA is TGTGCCTGGAGTGCACTAGCGGGAGCTGTGGGGGAGCAGTTCTTC. This rearrangement joins TRBV30 to TRBJ2-1; TRBD2 matches 11 bases. In germline, CDR1 is GTSNPN, CDR2 SVGIG (reference sequence). Trimming cost V 1 base and J 10 bases; bases outside gene matches: 9. The CDR3 covers 15 residues.